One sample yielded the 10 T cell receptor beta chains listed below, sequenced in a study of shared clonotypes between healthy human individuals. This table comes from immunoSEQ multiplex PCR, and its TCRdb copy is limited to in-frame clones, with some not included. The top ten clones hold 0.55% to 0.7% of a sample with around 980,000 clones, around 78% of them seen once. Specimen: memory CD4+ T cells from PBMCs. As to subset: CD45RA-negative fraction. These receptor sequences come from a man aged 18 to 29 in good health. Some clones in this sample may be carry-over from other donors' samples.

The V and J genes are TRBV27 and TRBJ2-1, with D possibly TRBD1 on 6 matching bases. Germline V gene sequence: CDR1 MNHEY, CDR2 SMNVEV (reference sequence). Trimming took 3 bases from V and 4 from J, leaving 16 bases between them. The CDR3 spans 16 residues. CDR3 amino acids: CASSLTPGAEYNEQFF. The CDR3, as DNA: TGTGCCAGCAGTTTGACCCCAGGGGCGGAATACAATGAGCAGTTCTTC.

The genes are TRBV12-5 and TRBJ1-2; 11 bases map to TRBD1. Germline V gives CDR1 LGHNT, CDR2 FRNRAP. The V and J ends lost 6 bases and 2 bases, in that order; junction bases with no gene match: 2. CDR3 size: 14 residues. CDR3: CASGGDRGNYGYTF. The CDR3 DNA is TGTGCTAGTGGCGGGGACAGGGGGAACTATGGCTACACCTTC.

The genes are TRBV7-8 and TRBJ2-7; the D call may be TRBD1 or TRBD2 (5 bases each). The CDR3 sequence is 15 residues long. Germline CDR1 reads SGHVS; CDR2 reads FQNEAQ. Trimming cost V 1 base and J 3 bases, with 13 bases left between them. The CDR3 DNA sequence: TGTGCCAGCAGCTTAGGGGACGGTGGGTTCTACGAGCAGTACTTC. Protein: CASSLGDGGFYEQYF.

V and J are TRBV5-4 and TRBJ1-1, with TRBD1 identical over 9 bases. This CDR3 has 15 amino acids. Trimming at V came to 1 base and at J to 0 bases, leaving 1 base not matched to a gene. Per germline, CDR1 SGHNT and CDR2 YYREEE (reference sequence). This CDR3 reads CASSLTGGLNTEAFF. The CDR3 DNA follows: TGTGCCAGCAGCTTGACAGGGGGCCTGAACACTGAAGCTTTCTTT.

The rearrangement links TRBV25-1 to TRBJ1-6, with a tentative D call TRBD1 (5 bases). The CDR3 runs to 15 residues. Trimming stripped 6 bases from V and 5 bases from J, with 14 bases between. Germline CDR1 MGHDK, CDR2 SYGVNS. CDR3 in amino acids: CASSALGGDNSPLHF. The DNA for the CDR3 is TGTGCCAGCAGCGCCTTGGGGGGGGATAATTCACCCCTCCACTTT.

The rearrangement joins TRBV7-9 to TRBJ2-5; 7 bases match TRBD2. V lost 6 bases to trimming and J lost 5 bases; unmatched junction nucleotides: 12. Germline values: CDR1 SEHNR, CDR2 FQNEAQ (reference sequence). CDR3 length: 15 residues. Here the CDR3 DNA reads TGTGCCAGCAGACAGTTAAAGGGGACTACGGAGACCCAGTACTTC. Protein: CASRQLKGTTETQYF.

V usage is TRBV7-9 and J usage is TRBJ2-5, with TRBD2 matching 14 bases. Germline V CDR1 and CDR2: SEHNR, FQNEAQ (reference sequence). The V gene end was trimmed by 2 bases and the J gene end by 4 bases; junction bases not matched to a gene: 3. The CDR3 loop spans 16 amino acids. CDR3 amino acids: CASSLRLAGGVETQYF. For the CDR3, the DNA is TGTGCCAGCAGCTTAAGACTAGCGGGAGGGGTAGAGACCCAGTACTTC.

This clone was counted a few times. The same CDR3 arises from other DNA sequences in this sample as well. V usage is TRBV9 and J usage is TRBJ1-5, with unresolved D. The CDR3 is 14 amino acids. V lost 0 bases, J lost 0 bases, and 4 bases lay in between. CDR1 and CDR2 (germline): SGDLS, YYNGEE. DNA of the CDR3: TGTGCCAGCAGCGTAGGGGTTAGCAATCAGCCCCAGCATTTT. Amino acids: CASSVGVSNQPQHF.

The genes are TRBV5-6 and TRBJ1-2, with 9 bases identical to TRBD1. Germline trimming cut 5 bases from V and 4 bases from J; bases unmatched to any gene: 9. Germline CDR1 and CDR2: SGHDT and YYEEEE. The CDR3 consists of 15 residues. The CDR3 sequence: CASSWTGAASYGYTF. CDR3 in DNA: TGTGCCAGCAGTTGGACAGGGGCCGCCTCCTATGGCTACACCTTC.

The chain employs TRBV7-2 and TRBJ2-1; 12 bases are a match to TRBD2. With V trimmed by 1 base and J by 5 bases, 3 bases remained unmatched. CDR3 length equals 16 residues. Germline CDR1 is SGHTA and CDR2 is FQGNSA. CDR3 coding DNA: TGTGCCAGCAGCTTAGAGACTAGCGGGAGACACAATGAGCAGTTCTTC. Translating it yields CASSLETSGRHNEQFF.